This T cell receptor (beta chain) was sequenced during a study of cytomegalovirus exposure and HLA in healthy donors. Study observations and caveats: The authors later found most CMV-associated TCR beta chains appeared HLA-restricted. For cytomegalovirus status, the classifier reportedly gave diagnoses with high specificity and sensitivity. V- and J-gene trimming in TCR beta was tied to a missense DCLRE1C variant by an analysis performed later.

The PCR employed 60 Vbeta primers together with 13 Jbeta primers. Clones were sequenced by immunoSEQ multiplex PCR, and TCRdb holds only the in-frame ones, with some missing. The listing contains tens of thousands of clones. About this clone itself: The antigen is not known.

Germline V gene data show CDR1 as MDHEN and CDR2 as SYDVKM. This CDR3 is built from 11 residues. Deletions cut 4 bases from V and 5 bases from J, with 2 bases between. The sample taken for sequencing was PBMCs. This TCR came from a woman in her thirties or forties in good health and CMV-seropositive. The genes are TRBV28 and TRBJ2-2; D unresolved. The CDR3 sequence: CASSSTGELFF. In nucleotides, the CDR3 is TGTGCCAGCAGTTCAACCGGGGAGCTGTTTTTT.